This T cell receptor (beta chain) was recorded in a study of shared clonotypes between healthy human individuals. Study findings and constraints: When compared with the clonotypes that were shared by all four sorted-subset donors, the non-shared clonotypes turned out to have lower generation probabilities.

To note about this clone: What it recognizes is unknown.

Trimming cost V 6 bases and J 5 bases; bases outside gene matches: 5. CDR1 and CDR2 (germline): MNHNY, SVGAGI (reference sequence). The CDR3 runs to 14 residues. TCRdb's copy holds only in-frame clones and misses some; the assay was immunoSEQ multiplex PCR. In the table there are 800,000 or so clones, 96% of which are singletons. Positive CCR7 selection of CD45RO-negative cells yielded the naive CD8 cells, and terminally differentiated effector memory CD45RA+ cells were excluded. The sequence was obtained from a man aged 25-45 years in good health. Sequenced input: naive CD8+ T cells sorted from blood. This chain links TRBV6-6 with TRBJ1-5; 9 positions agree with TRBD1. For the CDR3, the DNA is TGTGCCAGCAGCCGGGACAGGGAGGATCAGCCCCAGCATTTT. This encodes CASSRDREDQPQHF.